Reported below is one TCR beta chain. The antigen this receptor binds is unknown. Base qualities were left out, and no much larger clone turns up one base away. TCRbeta CDR3 regions were amplified from genomic DNA by means of the immunoSEQ Assay, a bias-controlled multiplex PCR. In the source study's methods: The number of nucleated cells in each sample was estimated by amplification of reference gene primers within the assay. To quantify the absolute abundance of each unique TCRbeta CDR3 rearrangement, sequence reads were collapsed and filtered. Productive Simpson clonality was computed per sample as the square root of Simpson's diversity index over productive rearrangements. TCRdb's version of the immuneACCESS table is confined to in-frame rearrangements and falls short of the full clone set. An unresolved V gene accounts for under half of the shortfall where checked; the remainder is of unknown origin. V and J calls and clone size are those listed in that table; D and trimming were worked out from the DNA. In this sample the table shows 270,000 or so clones, about 80% of which occur a single time. The top ten clones comprise about 3.4% of the sample.

Enrolling through a virtual design, the prospective study's participants ranged in age from roughly 18 to 95 years and lived across about two dozen United States geographic areas. In the prospective study, cohorts were assigned on the basis of participant-reported clinical history obtained from a screening survey and a study questionnaire. Recovered participants in ImmuneRACE Cohort 3 were defined as having two consecutive negative NP/OP PCR tests, clearance from a healthcare professional, or resolution of symptoms. Mobile phlebotomists in the prospective study collected whole blood, serum and a nasopharyngeal or oropharyngeal swab from every participant. Prospective study participants could optionally give additional blood draws and questionnaires over a roughly two-month period. Blood samples from the prospective study were shipped frozen or at room temperature prior to DNA extraction. These data belong to a study of blood T cell repertoires in COVID-19 (dated by TCRdb to the early 2020s). About the investigation overall: Samples covering the acute and convalescent phases of COVID-19 were provided by collaborators in the United States, Italy and Spain. The prospective study material was composed of cDNA or gDNA derived from T cells, B-cell-depleted T cells, or PBMCs. Subjects who had been exposed to COVID-19, were actively infected with it, or had recovered from it provided the deeply sampled blood TCRbeta repertoires that made up the dataset. The repertoires were made available in a free public database intended to serve as a resource for research on the immune response to SARS-CoV-2. The samples were drawn from two sources: the first 160 participants of the ongoing ImmuneRACE study, and 1,254 subjects contributed by 6 global collaborators. The sample metadata nearly always contained a de-identified subject ID, COVID-19 status, age in years and sex. Where available, HLA class I and class II types were obtained from metadata supplied by the sample provider rather than from assay-based typing.

Trimmed from V: 4 bases; trimmed from J: 1 base; junction bases lacking a gene match: 3. Via the germline V gene, CDR1 is SGHRS and CDR2 YFSETQ. The CDR3 runs 14 amino acids, cysteine and phenylalanine included. Only the CDR3 DNA stays, 42 bases, in frame from base 1. On the study overall, not on this receptor specifically: How much clinical and demographic metadata was included differed by source and by participant, and the metadata was provided uncurated.

Sequencing was carried out using PBMCs or T cells enriched from blood (not recorded which). The sequence links TRBV5-1 to TRBJ1-1; 8 bases in between match TRBD1. This sequence was found in a man over 45 who had recovered from COVID-19. The CDR3 here reads CASSHGQGNTEAFF. The DNA sequence is given as TGCGCCAGCAGCCACGGACAGGGGAACACTGAAGCTTTCTTT.